The 8 T cell receptor beta chains below come from one sample, sequenced in a study of T-cell memory formation after mild COVID-19. Each CDR3 protein is one row after TCRdb ran MiXCR on the 5' RACE reads. Of roughly 370,000 distinct CDR3 sequences listed, approximately 15% are singletons. Sequencing was performed on PBMCs or a T cell subset sorted from them (not recorded which). The source is a man between 18 and 35 years old who had mild COVID-19 (a few samples of this study predate the infection). Cell type and time point are not known.

V is TRBV2 and J is TRBJ2-7; 8 bases agree with TRBD2. The CDR3 contains 17 residues. J lost 5 bases, V lost 4 bases, and 16 bases had no gene match. Germline V gene lookup returns CDR1 SNHLY and CDR2 FYNNEI. The CDR3 region is CASSVSVKRGLLNEQYV. CDR3 bases: TGTGCCAGCAGTGTATCTGTAAAGCGGGGGCTACTGAACGAGCAGTACGTC.

The chain uses TRBV5-1 and TRBJ1-1, with 7 nucleotides matching TRBD1. The CDR3 loop spans 15 amino acids. CDR1 and CDR2 (germline): SGHRS, YFSETQ. V shed 4 bases, J shed 0 bases, and the junction held 6 bases outside the gene matches. Here the CDR3 DNA reads TGCGCCAGCAGCCCTTCGGGACAGATGAACACTGAAGCTTTCTTT. Amino acids: CASSPSGQMNTEAFF.

The V gene is TRBV12-3 or TRBV12-4, the J gene TRBJ1-5; D gene uncertain. V lost 6 bases, J lost 9 bases, and 15 bases lay in between. The CDR3 length is 13 residues. For the CDR3, the DNA is TGTGCCAGCAGCGCCACCCGTCCGGCGCCCCAGCATTTT. This encodes CASSATRPAPQHF.

The chain combines TRBV5-5 with TRBJ1-5; 8 nucleotides line up with TRBD1. J was trimmed by 0 bases and V by 4 bases; bases with no gene match: 3. This CDR3 comprises 15 residues. Germline-derived CDR1 and CDR2 are SGHKS and YYEKEE (reference sequence). The CDR3 here is CASSLDRGSNQPQHF. In DNA form, the CDR3 reads TGTGCCAGCAGCCTTGACAGGGGTAGCAATCAGCCCCAGCATTTT.

The V call is TRBV7-3, the J call TRBJ1-6; D might be TRBD1 (6 bases). V was trimmed by 3 bases and J by 5 bases, leaving 11 bases between them. The germline CDR1 and CDR2 sequences are SGHTA and FQGTGA. This CDR3 has 15 amino acids. Written as DNA, the CDR3 is TGTGCCAGCAGCTTGACAGGATCCGATAATTCACCCCTCCACTTT. This translates into CASSLTGSDNSPLHF.

This clonotype was seen a handful of times. V is TRBV6-5 and J is TRBJ1-2; D remains unclear. Germline CDR1 is MNHEY and CDR2 is SVGAGI. The CDR3 spans 11 residues. V was clipped by 10 bases and J by 5 bases, with 11 bases between them. CDR3 sequence: CATSGVYGYTF. As DNA, the CDR3 is TGTGCCACATCAGGAGTATATGGCTACACCTTC.

As for this clonotype: A much larger clone lies a single base off, so this may be a read error. The rearrangement uses TRBV5-1 and TRBJ1-1; no definite D call. Trimming removed 2 bases at V and 0 bases at J, with 5 bases between. Germline assignment: CDR1 SGHRS and CDR2 YFSETQ. The length of the CDR3 is 13 residues. This chain's CDR3 is CASSFEVNTEAFF. The CDR3 nucleotides read TGCGCCAGCAGCTTCGAGGTGAACACTGAAGCTTTCTTT.

This clonotype has more than one count but fewer than ten. DNA for the CDR3: TGTGCCAGCAGCATAAGGGTCGGCAATGAGCAGTTCTTC. Its translation: CASSIRVGNEQFF. The chain joins TRBV7-6 to TRBJ2-1; no reliable D call. There are 13 residues in the CDR3. Germline V CDR1 and CDR2: SGHVS, FNYEAQ. The V end was cut by 5 bases, the J end by 6 bases, with 11 bases between.